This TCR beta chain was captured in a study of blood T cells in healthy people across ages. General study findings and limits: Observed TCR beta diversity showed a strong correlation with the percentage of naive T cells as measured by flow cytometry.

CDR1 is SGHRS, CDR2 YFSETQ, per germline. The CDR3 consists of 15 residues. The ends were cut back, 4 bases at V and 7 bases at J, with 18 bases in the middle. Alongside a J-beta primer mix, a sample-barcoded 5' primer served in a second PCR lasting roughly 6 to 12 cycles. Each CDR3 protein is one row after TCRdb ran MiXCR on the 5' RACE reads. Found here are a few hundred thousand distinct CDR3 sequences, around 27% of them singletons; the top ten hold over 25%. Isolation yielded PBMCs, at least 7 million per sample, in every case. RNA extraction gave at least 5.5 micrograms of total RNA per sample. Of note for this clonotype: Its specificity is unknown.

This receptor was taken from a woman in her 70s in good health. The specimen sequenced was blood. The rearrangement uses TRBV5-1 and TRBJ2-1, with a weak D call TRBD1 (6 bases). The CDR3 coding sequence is TGCGCCAGCAGCACGCTCGCAGGGGAGAGTAATGAGCAGTTCTTC. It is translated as CASSTLAGESNEQFF.